This T cell receptor (beta chain) was recovered during a study of blood T cell repertoires in COVID-19. On the study more broadly: The study drew acute and convalescent COVID-19 samples from the United States, Italy and Spain. Sources were T cells, B-cell-depleted T cells, or PBMCs; the material itself was cDNA or gDNA.

CDR3 size: 14 residues. The V end was cut by 6 bases, the J end by 5 bases, with 11 bases between. Germline-derived CDR1 and CDR2 are LNHDA and SQIVND (reference sequence). Per the original data handling: Nucleated cell number was recorded as an estimate derived from reference gene primer amplification. The assay was immunoSEQ multiplex PCR, and TCRdb's table has in-frame clones only and misses some. The D gene and trimming were derived from the DNA, and the V and J assignments and clone size from that table. The sample carries fewer than 120,000 clones, approximately 70% recorded once. This receptor was identified in a woman between 55 and 75 years old with acute or convalescent COVID-19. This chain joins TRBV19 and TRBJ1-6; D gene ambiguous. The sample taken for sequencing was peripheral blood. Here the CDR3 reads CASRVLRDNSPLHF. The CDR3 DNA is TGTGCCAGTAGGGTCCTTCGGGATAATTCACCCCTCCACTTT.